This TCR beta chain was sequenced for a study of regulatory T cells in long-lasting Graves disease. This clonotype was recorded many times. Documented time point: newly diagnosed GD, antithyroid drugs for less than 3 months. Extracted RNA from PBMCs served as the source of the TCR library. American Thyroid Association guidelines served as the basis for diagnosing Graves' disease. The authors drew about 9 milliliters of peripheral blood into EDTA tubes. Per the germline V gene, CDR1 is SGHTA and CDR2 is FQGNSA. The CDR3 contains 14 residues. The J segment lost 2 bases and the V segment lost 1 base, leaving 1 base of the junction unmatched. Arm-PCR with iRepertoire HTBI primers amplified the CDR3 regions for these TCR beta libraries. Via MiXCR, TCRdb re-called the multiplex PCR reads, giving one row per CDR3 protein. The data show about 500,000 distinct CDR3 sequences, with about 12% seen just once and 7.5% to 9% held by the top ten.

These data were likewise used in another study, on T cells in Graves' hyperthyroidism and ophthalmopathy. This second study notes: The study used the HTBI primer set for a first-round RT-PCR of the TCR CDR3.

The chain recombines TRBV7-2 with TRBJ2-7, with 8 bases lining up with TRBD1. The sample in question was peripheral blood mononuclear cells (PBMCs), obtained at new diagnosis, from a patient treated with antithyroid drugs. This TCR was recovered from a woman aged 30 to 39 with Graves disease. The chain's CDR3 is CASSLVDRAYEQYF. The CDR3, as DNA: TGTGCCAGCAGCTTAGTGGACAGGGCCTACGAGCAGTACTTC.